This T cell receptor beta chain appears in the sequencing data of a study of cytomegalovirus exposure and HLA in healthy donors (dated by TCRdb to about 2017). Looking at the study overall: A later analysis indicated that the 90 to 150 validation repertoires were generated on the platform also employed for the approximately 700 repertoires of the first cohort. The study aimed to test whether cataloging public T cell receptors could reveal signatures of past pathogen exposure. A separate validation cohort of roughly 110 different subjects was used in addition to the 666-subject first cohort. To predict cytomegalovirus infection status, the study brought together high-throughput TCR immunosequencing, statistical association of individual TCRs with disease status, and machine learning. On the study overall, not on this receptor specifically: Of the cluster scores, roughly 95% were above 0 in a later analysis, which found that TCRs clustered in the first cohort also tended to co-occur in the 110 or so validation repertoires. A total of 150 to 200 TCR beta chains were listed by the study as associated with cytomegalovirus. In both the original and validation cohorts, the classifier was reported to diagnose cytomegalovirus status with high specificity and sensitivity. A later analysis lacked HLA typing for the validation cohort, so it scored co-occurrence in that cohort across all 120 repertoires. In vitro tests confirmed that a few of the cytomegalovirus-associated TCR beta chains recognize cytomegalovirus antigens. It was suggested by the authors that the approach could potentially be generalized to other disease states and immunological phenotypes. Across donors, most TCR sequences were observed very rarely, whereas some public TCRs were present in many individuals.

The library relied on the immunoSEQ multiplex PCR assay. The authors' analysis ran thus. To diagnose cytomegalovirus status from the catalog of TCR beta chain sequences, a statistical classification framework was built. Here the immuneACCESS table is served through TCRdb, limited to in-frame sequences with V and J called. Missing clones are a known gap in these copies; in checked studies unresolved V genes cover under half, and the rest lacks a known reason. The V and J calls and clone size are taken from that table; D and trimming were inferred from the DNA. Here the sample has about 98,000 clones; roughly 84% occur a single time. Of the sample, less than 7.5% is held by the ten largest clones. Separate from the roughly 660-subject first cohort, the validation cohort of over 90 subjects was the group to which the donors belonged. Counted from cysteine to phenylalanine, this CDR3 has 13 amino acids. CDR3 DNA is the only sequence kept; it has 39 bases, read in frame from the first base. Sequences MNHEY (CDR1) and SMNVEV (CDR2) are obtained from the germline V gene (reference sequence). The trim is 3 bases for V and 9 bases for J, with a gap of 12 bases between the germline ends.

A word on this clone: There is no known antigen for this receptor. No qualities accompany the bases; no much larger clone lies one base away.

This TCR was recovered from a man between 18 and 35 years old in good health and CMV-seropositive. The sequenced material came from PBMCs. This sequence uses TRBV27 and TRBJ2-1; no D segment can be confidently identified. This receptor carries the CDR3 CASSFSLGSEQFF. Read as DNA, the sequence is TGTGCCAGCAGTTTCTCTCTAGGTTCTGAGCAGTTCTTC.